The rows below give T cell receptor beta chains drawn from one sample of a study of cytomegalovirus exposure and HLA in healthy donors. Profiled with immunoSEQ multiplex PCR; TCRdb holds only in-frame clones, not every one. The table has approximately 160,000 clones, 60% to 85% seen once. Sequencing was performed on PBMCs. Receptors were obtained from a woman aged 45-59 years in good health and CMV-seropositive. Both conserved end residues are part of each CDR3. D genes are given only for firm matches. A row's size may be missing; if present it is once, few, many or a size class.

d_call: .; clone_size: .; j_call: TRBJ2-2; v_call: TRBV11-3; cdr3_aa: CASSHTGFTGELFF; cdr3_nt: TGTGCCAGCAGCCATACAGGGTTCACCGGGGAGCTGTTTTTT
d_call: .; clone_size: .; j_call: TRBJ1-2; v_call: TRBV28; cdr3_aa: CASTRGQINYGYTF; cdr3_nt: TGTGCCAGCACTAGAGGACAGATTAACTATGGCTACACCTTC
d_call: .; clone_size: .; j_call: TRBJ1-4; v_call: TRBV19; cdr3_aa: CASSPIQGLGEKLFF; cdr3_nt: TGTGCCAGTAGTCCGATTCAGGGTCTTGGGGAAAAACTGTTTTTT
d_call: TRBD2; clone_size: once; j_call: TRBJ2-2; v_call: TRBV12-5; cdr3_aa: CASGLASGTSGIGELFF; cdr3_nt: TGTGCTAGTGGTTTGGCATCCGGGACTAGCGGGATCGGGGAGCTGTTTTTT
d_call: .; clone_size: .; j_call: TRBJ1-1; v_call: TRBV11-1; cdr3_aa: CASSPGEGNGAFF; cdr3_nt: TGTGCCAGCAGCCCCGGGGAAGGGAACGGAGCTTTCTTT
d_call: TRBD1; clone_size: .; j_call: TRBJ1-5; v_call: TRBV12-5; cdr3_aa: CASGTGGDSQPQHF; cdr3_nt: TGTGCTAGTGGTACGGGGGGGGACAGTCAGCCCCAGCATTTT
d_call: TRBD1; clone_size: .; j_call: TRBJ1-1; v_call: TRBV2; cdr3_aa: CASGGTGGSTEAFF; cdr3_nt: TGTGCCAGCGGAGGGACAGGTGGGAGCACTGAAGCTTTCTTT
d_call: TRBD2; clone_size: .; j_call: TRBJ2-2; v_call: TRBV7-3; cdr3_aa: CASSSLGREGSTGELFF; cdr3_nt: TGTGCCAGCAGCTCACTGGGGCGGGAGGGGAGCACCGGGGAGCTGTTTTTT
d_call: .; clone_size: .; j_call: TRBJ2-3; v_call: TRBV20-1; cdr3_aa: CRGGADTQYF; cdr3_nt: TGCAGAGGGGGGGCAGATACGCAGTATTTT
d_call: TRBD1; clone_size: .; j_call: TRBJ2-3; v_call: TRBV13; cdr3_aa: CASSSDGTATDTQYF; cdr3_nt: TGTGCCAGCAGCTCAGACGGGACAGCCACAGATACGCAGTATTTT
d_call: TRBD2; clone_size: .; j_call: TRBJ2-2; v_call: TRBV5-1; cdr3_aa: CASSLGLAGTNTGELFF; cdr3_nt: TGCGCCAGCAGCTTGGGTCTAGCGGGAACGAACACCGGGGAGCTGTTTTTT
d_call: .; clone_size: .; j_call: TRBJ2-2; v_call: TRBV6-5; cdr3_aa: CASSEGGTGELFF; cdr3_nt: TGTGCCAGTTCTGAAGGAGGCACCGGGGAGCTGTTTTTT
d_call: TRBD1; clone_size: .; j_call: TRBJ2-1; v_call: TRBV7-3; cdr3_aa: CASSLGQGGYEQFF; cdr3_nt: TGTGCCAGCAGCTTGGGACAGGGGGGTTATGAGCAGTTCTTC
d_call: .; clone_size: once; j_call: TRBJ1-2; v_call: TRBV18; cdr3_aa: CASSPGRGNYGYTF; cdr3_nt: TGTGCCAGCTCACCCGGACGGGGAAACTATGGCTACACCTTC
d_call: .; clone_size: .; j_call: TRBJ2-1; v_call: TRBV12-5; cdr3_aa: CASGLVLGGVGYNEQFF; cdr3_nt: TGTGCTAGTGGTTTGGTCTTAGGGGGGGTCGGCTACAATGAGCAGTTCTTC
d_call: .; clone_size: .; j_call: TRBJ2-3; v_call: TRBV6-5; cdr3_aa: CASSYLGAGGDTQYF; cdr3_nt: TGTGCCAGCAGTTACTTGGGCGCCGGGGGAGATACGCAGTATTTT
d_call: .; clone_size: .; j_call: TRBJ1-2; v_call: TRBV7-2; cdr3_aa: CASSPEGKVRHGYTF; cdr3_nt: TGTGCCAGCAGTCCAGAGGGCAAAGTGCGGCATGGCTACACCTTC
d_call: .; clone_size: .; j_call: TRBJ1-1; v_call: TRBV7-3; cdr3_aa: CASSLNRNTEAFF; cdr3_nt: TGTGCCAGCAGCTTAAACAGGAACACTGAAGCTTTCTTT
d_call: TRBD2; clone_size: .; j_call: TRBJ2-5; v_call: TRBV11-3; cdr3_aa: CASSLGLAGYQIQETQYF; cdr3_nt: TGTGCCAGCAGCTTGGGACTAGCGGGGTACCAAATCCAAGAGACCCAGTACTTC
d_call: .; clone_size: few; j_call: TRBJ2-2; v_call: TRBV7-9; cdr3_aa: CASSTVNTGELFF; cdr3_nt: TGTGCCAGCAGCACAGTAAACACCGGGGAGCTGTTTTTT
d_call: .; clone_size: .; j_call: TRBJ1-2; v_call: TRBV4-1; cdr3_aa: CASSKGGSLSLGYTF; cdr3_nt: TGCGCCAGCAGCAAAGGCGGCAGCCTGTCCCTGGGCTACACCTTC
d_call: TRBD1; clone_size: .; j_call: TRBJ1-1; v_call: TRBV7-9; cdr3_aa: CASSFTDRGTEAFF; cdr3_nt: TGTGCCAGCAGCTTCACCGACAGGGGCACTGAAGCTTTCTTT
d_call: TRBD2; clone_size: .; j_call: TRBJ2-7; v_call: TRBV5-1; cdr3_aa: CASSARTGRLAGYEQYF; cdr3_nt: TGCGCCAGCAGCGCCAGGACAGGGAGACTAGCGGGGTACGAGCAGTACTTC
d_call: .; clone_size: .; j_call: TRBJ1-2; v_call: TRBV7-2; cdr3_aa: CASSLGLDYGYTF; cdr3_nt: TGTGCCAGCAGCTTAGGGCTCGACTATGGCTACACCTTC
d_call: TRBD1; clone_size: .; j_call: TRBJ2-6; v_call: TRBV28; cdr3_aa: CASRTPRTGGTNGLTF; cdr3_nt: TGTGCCAGCAGAACCCCCAGGACAGGGGGGACCAACGGCCTGACTTTC
d_call: .; clone_size: .; j_call: TRBJ1-5; v_call: TRBV5-5; cdr3_aa: CASSTETRVGQPQHF; cdr3_nt: TGTGCCAGCAGCACGGAGACCCGGGTCGGTCAGCCCCAGCATTTT
d_call: .; clone_size: .; j_call: TRBJ1-1; v_call: TRBV4-1; cdr3_aa: CASSQDGRGVEAFF; cdr3_nt: TGCGCCAGCAGCCAAGATGGTCGAGGTGTGGAAGCTTTCTTT
d_call: .; clone_size: .; j_call: TRBJ1-2; v_call: TRBV29-1; cdr3_aa: CSVPGTSNTYGYTF; cdr3_nt: TGCAGCGTCCCCGGGACAAGCAACACCTATGGCTACACCTTC
d_call: .; clone_size: .; j_call: TRBJ1-5; v_call: TRBV4-1; cdr3_aa: CASSSRYSGGPNQPQHF; cdr3_nt: TGCGCCAGCAGCTCACGTTACTCGGGGGGCCCCAATCAGCCCCAGCATTTT
d_call: .; clone_size: .; j_call: TRBJ1-3; v_call: TRBV11-3; cdr3_aa: CASSFTLLRPRDTIYF; cdr3_nt: TGTGCCAGCAGCTTCACCCTCTTGAGACCGCGGGACACCATATATTTT
d_call: TRBD1; clone_size: .; j_call: TRBJ2-7; v_call: TRBV4-2; cdr3_aa: CASSQAATGANEQYF; cdr3_nt: TGTGCCAGCAGCCAAGCAGCGACAGGGGCGAACGAGCAGTACTTC
d_call: .; clone_size: .; j_call: TRBJ2-3; v_call: TRBV5-4; cdr3_aa: CASSPGGGTTDTQYF; cdr3_nt: TGTGCCAGCAGCCCCGGTGGAGGGACGACAGATACGCAGTATTTT
d_call: TRBD1; clone_size: .; j_call: TRBJ1-2; v_call: TRBV6-5; cdr3_aa: CASRATGDNYGYTF; cdr3_nt: TGTGCCAGCAGGGCGACAGGGGATAACTATGGCTACACCTTC
d_call: .; clone_size: .; j_call: TRBJ1-2; v_call: TRBV5-1; cdr3_aa: CASSRGVGQSSYGYTF; cdr3_nt: TGCGCCAGCAGCCGGGGGGTTGGACAGTCCTCCTATGGCTACACCTTC
d_call: TRBD1; clone_size: .; j_call: TRBJ2-2; v_call: TRBV18; cdr3_aa: CASSFEQGDDTGELFF; cdr3_nt: TGTGCCAGCTCATTTGAACAGGGGGACGACACCGGGGAGCTGTTTTTT
d_call: .; clone_size: .; j_call: TRBJ1-3; v_call: TRBV4-2; cdr3_aa: CASSQDLRMGRSGNTIYF; cdr3_nt: TGTGCCAGCAGCCAAGATCTCCGGATGGGGAGGTCGGGAAACACCATATATTTT
d_call: .; clone_size: .; j_call: TRBJ2-1; v_call: TRBV30; cdr3_aa: CAWSVRNEQFF; cdr3_nt: TGTGCCTGGAGTGTGAGAAATGAGCAGTTCTTC
d_call: TRBD1; clone_size: .; j_call: TRBJ2-7; v_call: TRBV27; cdr3_aa: CASSLVLGTAYEQYF; cdr3_nt: TGTGCCAGCAGTTTGGTTCTCGGGACAGCCTACGAGCAGTACTTC
d_call: .; clone_size: .; j_call: TRBJ2-5; v_call: TRBV6-5; cdr3_aa: CASSEGSPTTQYF; cdr3_nt: TGTGCCAGCAGTGAGGGCAGCCCGACGACCCAGTACTTC
d_call: TRBD1; clone_size: .; j_call: TRBJ1-1; v_call: TRBV5-1; cdr3_aa: CASSPFQDRVNTEAFF; cdr3_nt: TGCGCCAGCAGCCCCTTTCAAGACAGGGTGAACACTGAAGCTTTCTTT
d_call: TRBD2; clone_size: once; j_call: TRBJ2-1; v_call: TRBV7-3; cdr3_aa: CASTSGGSGRDEQFF; cdr3_nt: TGTGCCAGCACCTCCGGGGGAAGCGGGAGGGATGAGCAGTTCTTC
d_call: TRBD1; clone_size: once; j_call: TRBJ2-7; v_call: TRBV27; cdr3_aa: CASRPAPGTAYEQYF; cdr3_nt: TGTGCCAGCAGGCCCGCTCCCGGGACAGCCTACGAGCAGTACTTC
d_call: TRBD1; clone_size: .; j_call: TRBJ1-1; v_call: TRBV23-1; cdr3_aa: CASTTGGTEAFF; cdr3_nt: TGCGCCAGCACCACAGGGGGCACTGAAGCTTTCTTT
d_call: .; clone_size: few; j_call: TRBJ2-1; v_call: TRBV6-6; cdr3_aa: CASSSRRAYNEQFF; cdr3_nt: TGTGCCAGCAGTTCCCGACGGGCCTACAATGAGCAGTTCTTC
d_call: TRBD1; clone_size: .; j_call: TRBJ2-7; v_call: TRBV15; cdr3_aa: CATSRDRVSYEQYF; cdr3_nt: TGTGCCACCAGCAGGGACAGGGTATCCTACGAGCAGTACTTC
d_call: .; clone_size: .; j_call: TRBJ2-5; v_call: TRBV19; cdr3_aa: CASSNPTQETQYF; cdr3_nt: TGTGCCAGTAGTAATCCTACCCAAGAGACCCAGTACTTC
d_call: .; clone_size: .; j_call: TRBJ1-4; v_call: TRBV10-2; cdr3_aa: CASSAARGNEKLFF; cdr3_nt: TGCGCCAGCAGTGCGGCGAGGGGGAATGAAAAACTGTTTTTT
d_call: .; clone_size: .; j_call: TRBJ2-1; v_call: TRBV28; cdr3_aa: CASGLRQSYNEQFF; cdr3_nt: TGTGCCAGCGGGCTCCGCCAATCCTACAATGAGCAGTTCTTC
d_call: .; clone_size: .; j_call: TRBJ2-7; v_call: TRBV7-9; cdr3_aa: CASSSGGTSYEQYF; cdr3_nt: TGTGCCAGCAGCTCCGGGGGAACCTCCTACGAGCAGTACTTC
d_call: TRBD1; clone_size: .; j_call: TRBJ2-2; v_call: TRBV28; cdr3_aa: CASSLTQGFAGELFF; cdr3_nt: TGTGCCAGCAGTTTAACACAGGGGTTCGCCGGGGAGCTGTTTTTT
d_call: TRBD1; clone_size: .; j_call: TRBJ2-1; v_call: TRBV5-1; cdr3_aa: CASSVPGQGNNEQFF; cdr3_nt: TGCGCCAGCAGCGTACCGGGACAGGGGAACAATGAGCAGTTCTTC
d_call: TRBD1; clone_size: .; j_call: TRBJ2-7; v_call: TRBV2; cdr3_aa: CASRRGQGSYEQYF; cdr3_nt: TGTGCCAGCAGGAGGGGACAGGGGTCCTACGAGCAGTACTTC
d_call: .; clone_size: .; j_call: TRBJ2-5; v_call: TRBV6-5; cdr3_aa: CASSPVGPGTQYF; cdr3_nt: TGTGCCAGCAGTCCAGTCGGCCCGGGGACCCAGTACTTC
d_call: .; clone_size: .; j_call: TRBJ2-3; v_call: TRBV30; cdr3_aa: CAWSVPAGATDTQYF; cdr3_nt: TGTGCCTGGAGTGTACCGGCAGGGGCCACAGATACGCAGTATTTT
d_call: TRBD1; clone_size: .; j_call: TRBJ1-4; v_call: TRBV9; cdr3_aa: CASSAGQATNEKLFF; cdr3_nt: TGTGCCAGCAGCGCTGGACAGGCCACTAATGAAAAACTGTTTTTT
d_call: TRBD2; clone_size: .; j_call: TRBJ2-1; v_call: TRBV9; cdr3_aa: CASSVGAGGGYEQFF; cdr3_nt: TGTGCCAGCAGCGTAGGGGCGGGAGGGGGCTATGAGCAGTTCTTC
d_call: .; clone_size: once; j_call: TRBJ2-1; v_call: TRBV5-1; cdr3_aa: CASSPSYNEQFF; cdr3_nt: TGCGCCAGCAGCCCGTCCTACAATGAGCAGTTCTTC